These 14 T cell receptor beta chains were all obtained from the same sample, sequenced in a study of T-cell reconstitution after alpha-beta-depleted transplantation in children. As it was prepared, the TCRbeta library received unique molecular identifiers. TCRdb itself ran the PCR reads through MiXCR, one entry per CDR3 protein. This table has some 140,000 distinct CDR3 sequences, roughly 10% appearing once. The starting material was PBMCs, mostly from graft donor cells, obtained 180 days after TCRalphabeta/CD19-depleted stem cell transplant. These receptors came from a girl less than two years old who had a stem cell transplant for combined immunodeficiency, so the T cells may come from the graft donor.

This clonotype was seen more than once but under ten times. The gene calls are TRBV7-2 and TRBJ2-5; 8 bases map to TRBD1. V was clipped by 5 bases and J by 3 bases; unmatched bases: 8. Germline CDR1 is SGHTA and CDR2 is FQGNSA. The length of the CDR3 is 15 residues. The CDR3 DNA follows: TGTGCCAGCAGCAGAAGGACAGGGAGCGAAGAGACCCAGTACTTC. This codes for CASSRRTGSEETQYF.

The chain employs TRBV5-1 and TRBJ2-1; 7 nucleotides agree with TRBD1. There are 15 residues in the CDR3. J lost 10 bases, V lost 4 bases, and 14 bases had no gene match. Germline CDR1 reads SGHRS; CDR2 reads YFSETQ. Here the CDR3 DNA reads TGCGCCAGCAGCCCGACAGGGTTCCCTTCTTGGGAGCAGTTCTTC. Translation: CASSPTGFPSWEQFF.

This clonotype was seen many times. V gene TRBV7-2 combines with J gene TRBJ2-1; D is uncertain. This CDR3 has 11 residues. Germline V gene data show CDR1 as SGHTA and CDR2 as FQGNSA. V shed 6 bases and J shed 9 bases, with 9 bases lying between them. The CDR3 DNA reads as TGTGCCAGCAGTATAATGGGTGAGCAGTTCTTC. This gives the protein CASSIMGEQFF.

This chain links TRBV4-1 with TRBJ2-7, with 7 positions matching TRBD1. Germline trimming cut 3 bases from V and 4 bases from J; bases unmatched to any gene: 15. The CDR3 sequence is 17 residues long. Germline V CDR1 and CDR2: MGHRA, YSYEKL. The CDR3 region has the DNA TGCGCCAGCAGCCATCCCACCCGATACAGGGGTGGATACGAGCAGTACTTC. This translates into CASSHPTRYRGGYEQYF.

This chain links TRBV10-3 with TRBJ1-1, with a tentative D call TRBD1 (5 bases). Germline CDR1 reads ENHRY; CDR2 reads SYGVKD. The CDR3 consists of 15 residues. Trimming took 10 bases from V and 0 from J, leaving 18 bases between them. CDR3 residues: CATTLAGEMNTEAFF. DNA of the CDR3: TGTGCCACCACCCTGGCGGGGGAGATGAACACTGAAGCTTTCTTT.

This clonotype has only a few counts. V and J are TRBV11-2 and TRBJ2-5, with 9 bases aligning to TRBD2. Losses at the gene ends were 0 bases for V and 4 bases for J; bases not matched to a gene: 9. The CDR3 totals 17 residues. From germline, CDR1 is SGHAT and CDR2 FQNNGV. The CDR3 coding sequence is TGTGCCAGCAGCTTAGACTATGCTGCGGGGGGGCGAGAGACCCAGTACTTC. It codes for CASSLDYAAGGRETQYF.

This clonotype turned up a few times. This sequence joins TRBV27 and TRBJ1-1; 8 nucleotides agree with TRBD1. In germline, CDR1 is MNHEY, CDR2 SMNVEV (reference sequence). The CDR3 has 17 residues. The V gene end was trimmed by 1 base and the J gene end by 4 bases; junction bases not matched to a gene: 11. In nucleotides, the CDR3 is TGTGCCAGCAGTTTATGGGGGACAGGCTCGGTGGGCACTGAAGCTTTCTTT. Protein product: CASSLWGTGSVGTEAFF.

This clonotype has just a few counts. The genes are TRBV29-1 and TRBJ1-1, with 7 nucleotides matching TRBD1. After removal of 8 bases from V and 0 bases from J, the junction contained 12 bases not matched to a gene. There are 15 residues in the CDR3. Germline lookup yields CDR1 SQVTM and CDR2 ANQGSEA. The CDR3 DNA sequence: TGCAGCACCAAAAACAGGGGAGGCATGAACACTGAAGCTTTCTTT. This gives the protein CSTKNRGGMNTEAFF.

The chain joins TRBV12-3 or TRBV12-4 to TRBJ2-3; 13 nucleotides align to TRBD2. V was pared by 6 bases and J by 0 bases, with 9 bases of the junction left unmatched. The CDR3 is 18 amino acids. The chain's CDR3 is CASSPGTSGAISTDTQYF. The CDR3 nucleotides are TGTGCCAGCAGCCCCGGGACTAGCGGGGCTATAAGCACAGATACGCAGTATTTT.

This clonotype occurred many times. The V gene is TRBV5-5, the J gene TRBJ2-2, with D perhaps being TRBD1 or TRBD2 (7 bases each). V shed 6 bases and J shed 1 base, with 10 bases lying between them. This CDR3 contains 14 residues. Looked up from germline, CDR1 is SGHKS and CDR2 is YYEKEE (reference sequence). The CDR3 coding sequence is TGTGCCAGCACCAGGGGGGGGAACACCGGGGAGCTGTTTTTT. This gives the protein CASTRGGNTGELFF.

This clonotype was seen a few times. V is TRBV7-2 and J is TRBJ2-5, with D possibly TRBD1 on 6 matching bases. V shed 4 bases and J shed 4 bases, with 19 bases lying between them. This CDR3 comprises 16 residues. The germline V gene has CDR1 SGHTA and CDR2 FQGNSA. DNA of the CDR3: TGTGCCAGCAGCTCCCATAGACAGGCCGGGACAGAGACCCAGTACTTC. Translated: CASSSHRQAGTETQYF.

This clonotype was seen a few times. V and J are TRBV3-1 and TRBJ2-7; the D gene could be TRBD1 or TRBD2 (6 bases each). The V end lost 3 bases, the J end lost 6 bases, and 12 bases lay between the germline ends. The CDR3 extends over 13 amino acids. In germline, CDR1 is LGHDT, CDR2 YNNKEL (reference sequence). CDR3 coding DNA: TGTGCCAGCAGCCATGGGGGGCTGGGCGAGCAGTACTTC. Translation gives CASSHGGLGEQYF.

The CDR3 loop reads CASSLVRNQPQHF. The CDR3 bases are TGTGCCAGCAGCCTCGTTCGAAATCAGCCCCAGCATTTT. The chain uses TRBV7-2 and TRBJ1-5; D uncertain. There are 13 residues in the CDR3. CDR1 SGHTA and CDR2 FQGNSA come from the germline V gene. The V end lost 5 bases, the J end lost 4 bases, and 9 bases lay between the germline ends.

This clonotype qualifies as medium-sized. The chain employs TRBV7-2 and TRBJ2-1; maybe TRBD1 (5 bases). This CDR3 has 15 residues. CDR1 is SGHTA and CDR2 is FQGNSA in the germline V gene. The V end lost 5 bases, the J end lost 7 bases, and 18 bases lay between the germline ends. The CDR3 is CASSPTRGPGNEQFF. The CDR3 DNA is TGTGCCAGCAGCCCTACAAGGGGCCCCGGGAATGAGCAGTTCTTC.